Described below is a single T cell receptor (beta chain) sequence and its context. Its specificity is unknown. This sample stems from a study of OX40 agonist ivuxolimab in advanced cancers. Across the whole study: Three individuals attained partial responses, comprising one hepatocellular carcinoma case and two cutaneous melanoma cases. General study results and limits: CD4+ T cells averaged fewer expanded clones than CD8+ T cells. Clonal expansion was seen in CD4+ and CD8+ blood T cells by week 6 at 0.1 to 3.0 mg/kg.

Sequencing was performed with immunoSEQ multiplex PCR; in TCRdb, only in-frame clones are kept and a portion is missing. The top ten hold 0.3% to 0.4% of the sample, which has around 64,000 clones, around 87% seen once. The germline V and J ends were trimmed by 3 bases and 6 bases, with 18 bases remaining between them. The CDR3 spans 15 residues. CDR1 and CDR2 from the germline V gene are SGHAT and FQNNGV. The source of this sequence is an adult with an advanced solid tumor such as melanoma, head and neck, liver or kidney cancer. The chain carries TRBV11-2 and TRBJ2-7, with D maybe TRBD1 (6 bases). The sample in question was CD4+ or CD8+ T cells sorted from blood, obtained in a trial of the OX40 agonist ivuxolimab. In DNA, the CDR3 is TGTGCCAGCAGCTTGATCCTGGCAGGGGTGGGCGAGCAGTACTTC. Residues: CASSLILAGVGEQYF. Filled out from reference TRBV11-2 and TRBJ2-7, the complete variable domain reads EAGVAQSPRYKIIEKRQSVAFWCNPISGHATLYWYQQILGQGPKLLIQFQNNGVVDDSQLPKDRFSAERLKGVDSTLKIQPAKLEDSAVYLCASSLILAGVGEQYFGPGTRLTVT.